Listed here is a single T cell receptor (beta chain). These data belong to a study of PD-L1 blockade in urothelial cancer. Assay: immunoSEQ multiplex PCR; the TCRdb copy retains only in-frame clones and omits some. The sample has about 76,000 clones, approximately 80% seen once. The sequence was obtained from a man between 65 and 85 years old with urothelial cancer. Sample: PBMCs, taken around atezolizumab (anti-PD-L1) treatment.

CDR3 amino acids: CATSRDRAETQYF. The CDR3 DNA sequence: TGTGCCACCAGCAGAGACAGGGCGGAGACCCAGTACTTC. The chain combines TRBV15 with TRBJ2-5; a weak D match, TRBD1 (5 bases). V lost 0 bases to trimming and J lost 5 bases, with 7 bases between them. Germline V lookup: CDR1 LNHNV, CDR2 YYDKDF (reference sequence). The CDR3 has 13 amino acids.